These 8 T cell receptor beta chains came from one sample sequenced in a study of vaccination effects on CD4 cells after COVID-19. Expansion with viral peptide pools was applied to antigen-specific CD4+ T cells by the ViraFEST assay prior to sequencing. When around 10 days of culture had elapsed, CD4+ T cells were isolated. SARS-CoV-2 infected the person between March and December 2020, as confirmed by PCR. All study participants received two doses of BNT162b2 or mRNA-1273 vaccine. The assay was immunoSEQ multiplex PCR, and TCRdb's table has in-frame clones only and misses some. The sample has about 18,000 clones, less than 85% seen once. Their cognate antigens are unknown. This material consisted of CD4+ T cells from PBMCs cultured with SARS-CoV-2 spike peptides, taken after COVID-19 vaccination. Source of these receptors: a human donor who had a prior SARS-CoV-2 infection.

V is TRBV18 and J is TRBJ1-1; possibly TRBD1 for D (6 bases). Germline V gene sequence: CDR1 KGHSH, CDR2 LQKENI. CDR3 length: 16 amino acids. V shed 5 bases and J shed 5 bases, with 21 bases lying between them. CDR3 loop: CASSSLLGQGTTEAFF. In nucleotides, the CDR3 is TGTGCCAGCTCATCGCTCTTGGGGCAGGGGACGACTGAAGCTTTCTTT.

The chain combines TRBV2 with TRBJ1-2; 8 bases match TRBD1. The CDR3 contains 14 residues. The V gene end was trimmed by 4 bases and the J gene end by 2 bases; junction bases not matched to a gene: 3. From germline, CDR1 is SNHLY and CDR2 FYNNEI. This CDR3 reads CASSGTGRNYGYTF. CDR3 nucleotides: TGTGCCAGCAGTGGGACAGGGCGAAACTATGGCTACACCTTC.

The chain uses TRBV30 and TRBJ1-4; D possibly corresponds to TRBD1 (5 bases). Germline V lookup: CDR1 GTSNPN, CDR2 SVGIG (reference sequence). V lost 2 bases to trimming and J lost 8 bases, with 15 bases between them. The CDR3 length is 14 residues. CDR3: CAWSQLGHSEKLFF. In nucleotides, the CDR3 is TGTGCCTGGAGTCAACTTGGACATTCGGAAAAACTGTTTTTT. Full variable domain (missing parts from reference TRBV30 and TRBJ1-4): SQTIHQWPATLVQPVGSPLSLECTVEGTSNPNLYWYRQAAGRGLQLLFYSVGIGQISSEVPQNLSASRPQDRQFILSSKKLLLSDSGFYLCAWSQLGHSEKLFFGSGTQLSVL.

The rearrangement uses TRBV11-2 and TRBJ2-7, with D perhaps TRBD2 (6 bases). Germline V gene sequence: CDR1 SGHAT, CDR2 FQNNGV. The CDR3 is made up of 15 amino acids. Trimming shortened V by 2 bases and J by 4 bases, and 15 bases separated the two germline ends. The CDR3 DNA reads as TGTGCCAGCAGCTTAAATGGGGTTGCGGGATACGAGCAGTACTTC. Its protein is CASSLNGVAGYEQYF.

This clone was seen more than once but under ten times. CDR3 DNA: TGTGCCAGCAGCCTGGGACCAAAAGGCGAGCAGTACTTC. It specifies CASSLGPKGEQYF. The gene calls are TRBV3-1 (or the pseudogene TRBV3-2) and TRBJ2-7, with D tentatively TRBD1 or TRBD2 (5 bases each). The germline CDR1 and CDR2 sequences are LGHDT and YNNKEL (reference sequence). The CDR3 is 13 amino acids. The V gene lost 4 bases and the J gene lost 6 bases, with 13 bases spanning the gap.

The rearrangement uses TRBV7-2 and TRBJ2-7, with TRBD1 matching over 9 bases. V gave up 2 bases and J gave up 0 bases; unmatched junction bases: 5. The germline V gene encodes CDR1 SGHTA and CDR2 FQGNSA. CDR3 size: 16 residues. The CDR3 coding sequence is TGTGCCAGCAGCTTAAGGACAGGGGACAGCTCCTACGAGCAGTACTTC. Its translation: CASSLRTGDSSYEQYF.

The V call is TRBV9, the J call TRBJ1-2; 8 bases line up with TRBD1. With V trimmed by 3 bases and J by 2 bases, 6 bases remained unmatched. The CDR3 has 15 amino acids. The V gene's germline CDR1 is SGDLS and CDR2 YYNGEE. Written as DNA, the CDR3 is TGTGCCAGCAGCGAGCACAGGGGGTCCAACTATGGCTACACCTTC. Translating it yields CASSEHRGSNYGYTF. Drawing the rest from reference TRBV9 and TRBJ1-2, the complete variable domain is DSGVTQTPKHLITATGQRVTLRCSPRSGDLSVYWYQQSLDQGLQFLIQYYNGEERAKGNILERFSAQQFPDLHSELNLSSLELGDSALYFCASSEHRGSNYGYTFGSGTRLTVV.

J is TRBJ2-2 and V is TRBV10-3, with TRBD2 matching 8 bases. Germline V lookup: CDR1 ENHRY, CDR2 SYGVKD. This CDR3 is 18 amino acids long. The V and J ends lost 0 bases and 4 bases, in that order; junction bases with no gene match: 10. CDR3 nucleotides: TGTGCCATCAGTGAGTCTGGATCTTGGCGGGAGGTCACCGGGGAGCTGTTTTTT. Residues: CAISESGSWREVTGELFF.